The 21 T cell receptor beta chains below come from one sample, sequenced in a study of T cells in Graves' hyperthyroidism and ophthalmopathy. Amplification of TCR beta CDR3 regions used RNA as the template. In the first-round RT-PCR of the TCR CDR3, the HTBI primer set was used. TCRdb used MiXCR to reprocess the multiplex PCR reads, holding one entry per CDR3 protein. The sample contains approximately 430,000 distinct CDR3 sequences, about 15% of which appear only once. The sample comprised blood. These receptors all come from a man between 18 and 35 years old with Graves' ophthalmopathy.

This clonotype was recorded at least ten times. The genes are TRBV20-1 and TRBJ1-2, with 7 nucleotides matching TRBD1. V lost 0 bases and J lost 3; bases outside the gene matches: 10. The CDR3 runs 16 residues. Germline V gives CDR1 DFQATT, CDR2 SNEGSKA (reference sequence). DNA of the CDR3: TGCAGTGCTAGAGAACTATACAGGGGAGTTTACTATGGCTACACCTTC. It specifies CSARELYRGVYYGYTF.

In DNA form, the CDR3 reads TGTGCCAGCAGCTTATGGGAGTCACCCCTCCACTTT. Its translation is CASSLWESPLHF. The chain couples TRBV7-2 to TRBJ1-6; D is ambiguous. The germline gives CDR1 SGHTA, CDR2 FQGNSA. Trimming cost V 2 bases and J 10 bases, with 6 bases left between them. The CDR3 covers 12 residues. Variable domain in full (rest from reference TRBV7-2 and TRBJ1-6): GAGVSQSPSNKVTEKGKDVELRCDPISGHTALYWYRQSLGQGLEFLIYFQGNSAPDKSGLPSDRFSAERTGGSVSTLTIQRTQQEDSAVYLCASSLWESPLHFGNGTRLTVT.

This chain joins TRBV25-1 and TRBJ2-7; D is unclear. The CDR3 sequence is 10 residues long. Looked up from germline, CDR1 is MGHDK and CDR2 is SYGVNS. Deletions cut 7 bases from V and 5 bases from J, with 6 bases between. CDR3 DNA: TGTGCCAGCAAGCAGGACGAGCAGTACTTC. This sequence encodes CASKQDEQYF.

This clonotype was recorded many times. The J gene is TRBJ2-5, the V gene TRBV27, with D perhaps matching TRBD2 (6 bases). In germline, CDR1 is MNHEY, CDR2 SMNVEV (reference sequence). V dropped 3 bases and J dropped 2 bases, with 19 bases sitting between them. This CDR3 region has 17 residues. The CDR3 loop is CASSLGLWAGTQETQYF. DNA for the CDR3: TGTGCCAGCAGTTTGGGGCTCTGGGCGGGGACTCAAGAGACCCAGTACTTC.

This clonotype was counted a few times. The rearrangement joins TRBV6-1 to TRBJ2-3, with TRBD2 identical over 11 bases. The CDR3 contains 14 residues. After removal of 3 bases from V and 5 bases from J, the junction contained 1 base not matched to a gene. Germline V gives CDR1 MNHNS, CDR2 SASEGT. CDR3 in DNA: TGTGCCAGCAGTGACGGACTAGCGGGAGATACGCAGTATTTT. It encodes CASSDGLAGDTQYF.

This clonotype was seen only a few times. The V gene is TRBV19, the J gene TRBJ2-1; 10 positions agree with TRBD2. CDR1 and CDR2 (germline): LNHDA, SQIVND (reference sequence). CDR3 length: 19 residues. Unmatched junction bases numbered 13, after V lost 5 bases and J lost 0 bases. CDR3 DNA sequence: TGTGCCAGTAGTTTTTCCCCGGGTAGCGGGGGGAGCTCCTACAATGAGCAGTTCTTC. Residues: CASSFSPGSGGSSYNEQFF.

Ten or more counts support this clonotype. V is TRBV7-3 and J is TRBJ2-5, with 7 bases lining up with TRBD2. Germline V lookup: CDR1 SGHTA, CDR2 FQGTGA. This CDR3 comprises 16 residues. The trim removed 5 bases at V and 3 bases at J, leaving 12 bases unmatched. This CDR3 reads CASSPSLGGSKETQYF. The CDR3 coding sequence is TGTGCCAGCAGCCCATCCCTCGGGGGGTCTAAAGAGACCCAGTACTTC.

This clonotype was picked up many times. The chain joins TRBV7-8 to TRBJ1-2; 7 bases fit TRBD1. The CDR3 runs 13 residues. With 8 bases clipped from V and 3 bases from J, the junction kept 6 bases outside the gene matches. Germline values: CDR1 SGHVS, CDR2 FQNEAQ. CDR3 in amino acids: CASAGGRDYGYTF. The CDR3 DNA follows: TGTGCCAGCGCAGGGGGGCGGGACTATGGCTACACCTTC.

Of note for this clonotype: A much bigger clone sits one base away, suggesting this may be a read error. The rearrangement links TRBV12-3 or TRBV12-4 to TRBJ1-5; 7 nucleotides line up with TRBD1. The CDR3 has 12 residues. CDR3 in amino acids: CVTQGGSQPQHF. The CDR3 DNA reads TGTGTCACCCAGGGGGGTAGTCAGCCCCAGCATTTT.

This clonotype showed up many times. V usage is TRBV2 and J usage is TRBJ1-6, with 10 bases lining up with TRBD1. Trimming removed 7 bases from V and 12 bases from J; junction bases left unmatched: 3. The CDR3 contains 12 residues. CDR1 is SNHLY, CDR2 FYNNEI, per germline. DNA for the CDR3: TGTGCCAGCATGGACAGGGGGATACCCCTCCACTTT. Translating gives CASMDRGIPLHF.

This clonotype has just a few counts. This rearrangement joins TRBV5-4 to TRBJ2-5, with no clear D. The germline CDR1 and CDR2 sequences are SGHNT and YYREEE (reference sequence). The ends were cut back, 3 bases at V and 4 bases at J, with 4 bases in the middle. This CDR3 region has 11 residues. The DNA for the CDR3 is TGTGCCAGCAGCTGGCGAGAGACCCAGTACTTC. Amino acids: CASSWRETQYF. The whole variable domain, remainder taken from reference TRBV5-4 and TRBJ2-5, is ETGVTQSPTHLIKTRGQQVTLRCSSQSGHNTVSWYQQALGQGPQFIFQYYREEENGRGNFPPRFSGLQFPNYSSELNVNALELDDSALYLCASSWRETQYFGPGTRLLVL.

At least ten counts were recorded for this clonotype. J is TRBJ2-7 and V is TRBV6-1; D is uncertain. V dropped 5 bases and J dropped 4 bases, with 15 bases sitting between them. CDR1 MNHNS and CDR2 SASEGT come from the germline V gene. CDR3 size: 14 residues. CDR3 DNA sequence: TGTGCCAGCAGTTACGACGACGACGGATACGAGCAGTACTTC. Protein sequence: CASSYDDDGYEQYF.

This sequence joins TRBV3-1 and TRBJ2-1, with 11 bases fitting TRBD2. This CDR3 is 15 amino acids long. Germline assignment: CDR1 LGHDT and CDR2 YNNKEL (reference sequence). With 5 bases clipped from V and 7 bases from J, the junction kept 7 bases outside the gene matches. The CDR3 here is CASSVVAGGRNEQFF. Written as DNA, the CDR3 is TGTGCCAGCAGCGTCGTAGCGGGAGGGAGGAATGAGCAGTTCTTC.

At least ten counts were recorded for this clonotype. J is TRBJ1-1 and V is TRBV5-1; no definite D call. The V end lost 5 bases, the J end lost 1 base, and 9 bases lay between the germline ends. Looked up from germline, CDR1 is SGHRS and CDR2 is YFSETQ. The CDR3 is made up of 13 amino acids. The CDR3 region has the DNA TGCGCCAGCAGTCTCCTTTGGAACACTGAAGCTTTCTTT. This gives the protein CASSLLWNTEAFF.

This clonotype was seen only a few times. This chain joins TRBV12-3 or TRBV12-4 and TRBJ2-3; 9 bases match TRBD2. This CDR3 has 16 residues. V dropped 6 bases and J dropped 2; count of bases not matched to a gene: 9. The CDR3 region has the DNA TGTGCCAGCAGGGTCAGCGGGGGGCCTTTCACAGATACGCAGTATTTT. This gives the protein CASRVSGGPFTDTQYF.

At least ten counts were recorded for this clonotype. V gene TRBV5-1 combines with J gene TRBJ2-1, with D tentatively TRBD2 (6 bases). Germline V CDR1 and CDR2: SGHRS, YFSETQ. CDR3 length: 13 residues. Trimming removed 2 bases from V and 6 bases from J, with 9 bases in between. The CDR3 region is CASSLGGTNEQFF. DNA of the CDR3: TGCGCCAGCAGCTTAGGAGGGACCAATGAGCAGTTCTTC.

In its sample, this clonotype was seen many times. The chain combines TRBV20-1 with TRBJ2-7; 9 bases match TRBD2. CDR3 length: 16 residues. V was pared by 1 base and J by 2 bases, with 9 bases of the junction left unmatched. CDR1 DFQATT and CDR2 SNEGSKA come from the germline V gene (reference sequence). CDR3: CSARGTLAGPAYEQYF. The CDR3 DNA is TGCAGTGCTAGAGGAACCCTAGCGGGACCGGCCTACGAGCAGTACTTC.

This clonotype has only one observation. A much larger clone is a single base away; this may be a read error. J is TRBJ2-7 and V is TRBV4-1, with 8 bases that match TRBD2. After removal of 1 base from V and 1 base from J, the junction contained 3 bases not matched to a gene. The germline gives CDR1 MGHRA, CDR2 YSYEKL. There are 15 residues in the CDR3. This CDR3 reads CASSQGASGSYEQYF. The CDR3 DNA reads as TGCGCCAGCAGCCAAGGGGCTAGCGGGTCCTACGAGCAGTACTTC.

The chain couples TRBV30 to TRBJ1-5; D gene ambiguous. This CDR3 is built from 14 residues. Looked up from germline, CDR1 is GTSNPN and CDR2 is SVGIG (reference sequence). V was trimmed by 0 bases and J by 4 bases, leaving 10 bases between them. CDR3 nucleotide sequence: TGTGCCTGGAGTGTACCTGCCTTTAATCAGCCCCAGCATTTT. The encoded protein is CAWSVPAFNQPQHF.

This chain links TRBV27 with TRBJ2-3; no firm D call. Germline loops: CDR1 MNHEY, CDR2 SMNVEV (reference sequence). This CDR3 region has 14 residues. V lost 3 bases and J lost 8, with 15 bases in between. CDR3 residues: CASSFKDGSGTQYF. DNA for the CDR3: TGTGCCAGCAGTTTCAAGGACGGGTCAGGTACGCAGTATTTT.

There are many counts of this clonotype. V and J are TRBV6-1 and TRBJ2-1; D perhaps matches TRBD2 (5 bases). This CDR3 spans 13 amino acids. V shed 6 bases and J shed 7 bases, with 13 bases lying between them. Germline V gives CDR1 MNHNS, CDR2 SASEGT. The CDR3 nucleotides read TGTGCCAGCAGCAGATCGGACTGGAATGAGCAGTTCTTC. Encoded protein: CASSRSDWNEQFF.